Sequencing of this T cell receptor beta chain was carried out in a study of T cell responses to AZD1222 COVID-19 vaccine. The study, taken as a whole, reports: The study sampled repertoires only after the peak T cell response. Regions left unmutated in variants are reportedly the target of nearly half of spike-specific TCRs. Vaccine-associated CD4 TCRs spanned spike, dominant at 160-218 and 743-854.

This clone occurred once. Its antigen is still unknown. Sequencing was performed with immunoSEQ multiplex PCR; in TCRdb, only in-frame clones are kept and a portion is missing. The sample consists of 150,000 to 200,000 clones, almost 90% of them appearing once. Sequenced here: peripheral blood, sampled 28 days after the second AZD1222 dose. The receptor was derived from an adult who received the AZD1222 COVID-19 vaccine.

The CDR3 loop reads CASRSSGMNTEAFF. The CDR3 nucleotides are TGCGCCAGCAGGTCTTCGGGGATGAACACTGAAGCTTTCTTT. This chain links TRBV5-1 with TRBJ1-1; the D is unclear. The V end was cut by 5 bases, the J end by 0 bases, with 11 bases between. Germline V lookup: CDR1 SGHRS, CDR2 YFSETQ. This CDR3 region has 14 residues.